One and the same sample provided the 28 T cell receptor beta chains below, sequenced in a study of T-cell reconstitution after alpha-beta-depleted transplantation in children. Preparation of the TCRbeta library involved a method that used unique molecular identifiers. TCRdb reanalysed the PCR reads using MiXCR and keeps one entry per CDR3 protein. The table has about 260,000 distinct CDR3 sequences, around a tenth seen once; the top ten hold about a quarter. Sequenced here: peripheral blood, sampled 180 days after TCRalphabeta/CD19-depleted stem cell transplant. All receptors come from a male patient aged 2 to 9 who had a stem cell transplant for chronic granulomatous disease, so the T cells may come from the graft donor.

This clonotype was counted ten times or more. The chain recombines TRBV20-1 with TRBJ2-2; weak D call: TRBD2 (6 bases). The CDR3 loop spans 17 amino acids. CDR1 and CDR2 from the germline V gene are DFQATT and SNEGSKA (reference sequence). The V end was cut by 1 base, the J end by 2 bases, with 17 bases between. The CDR3 is CSARGGDGWFNTGELFF. The CDR3 DNA follows: TGCAGTGCTAGAGGGGGGGACGGTTGGTTCAACACCGGGGAGCTGTTTTTT.

This clonotype was observed at least ten times. The rearrangement uses TRBV7-6 and TRBJ1-6; D is unresolved. CDR1 is SGHVS and CDR2 is FNYEAQ in the germline V gene. Trimming left V 6 bases short and J 0 bases short, with 15 bases between. The CDR3 length is 17 residues. CDR3 sequence reads: CASSRTPRPSYNSPLHF. The CDR3 coding sequence is TGTGCCAGCAGTCGCACCCCAAGACCCTCCTATAATTCACCCCTCCACTTT. Combining the CDR3 with reference TRBV7-6 and TRBJ1-6 gives the whole variable domain GAGVSQSPRYKVTKRGQDVALRCDPISGHVSLYWYRQALGQGPEFLTYFNYEAQQDKSGLPNDRFSAERPEGSISTLTIQRTEQRDSAMYRCASSRTPRPSYNSPLHFGNGTRLTVT.

In DNA form, the CDR3 reads TGTGCCAGCAGCTTAGTCGGCGGGGGGAATACCTACGAGCAGTACTTC. It yields the protein CASSLVGGGNTYEQYF. The gene calls are TRBV7-2 and TRBJ2-7; 8 nucleotides match TRBD2. Looked up from germline, CDR1 is SGHTA and CDR2 is FQGNSA. The CDR3 sequence is 16 residues long. With 1 base clipped from V and 2 bases from J, the junction kept 7 bases outside the gene matches.

In its sample, this clonotype was seen many times. The chain uses TRBV4-2 and TRBJ1-6, with 7 bases that match TRBD1. This CDR3 region has 17 residues. Germline V gene data show CDR1 as LGHNA and CDR2 as YNFKEQ. The junction had 13 bases not matched to a gene; V was cut back by 1 base and J by 10 bases. For the CDR3, the DNA is TGTGCCAGCAGCCAAGCGGGGGACAGAGGGTCAGGGTCACCCCTCCACTTT. Protein: CASSQAGDRGSGSPLHF.

There are many counts of this clonotype. The chain combines TRBV29-1 with TRBJ2-5; D unclear. CDR1 is SQVTM and CDR2 is ANQGSEA in the germline V gene. The CDR3 length is 12 residues. Trimming shortened V by 7 bases and J by 4 bases, and 13 bases separated the two germline ends. CDR3 region: CSAESGPETQYF. CDR3 nucleotides: TGCAGCGCAGAGTCGGGTCCAGAGACCCAGTACTTC.

This clonotype was detected many times. J is TRBJ1-6 and V is TRBV20-1; tentative D call: TRBD1 (5 bases). This CDR3 region has 16 residues. The V end was cut by 0 bases, the J end by 0 bases, with 9 bases between. The germline V gene encodes CDR1 DFQATT and CDR2 SNEGSKA (reference sequence). The CDR3: CSARDRGFSYNSPLHF. The CDR3 bases are TGCAGTGCTAGAGACCGGGGGTTCTCCTATAATTCACCCCTCCACTTT.

This clonotype was seen repeatedly, ten times or more. V usage is TRBV20-1 and J usage is TRBJ2-1, with D perhaps given as TRBD1 or TRBD2 (5 bases each). The CDR3 runs 15 residues. CDR1 is DFQATT and CDR2 is SNEGSKA in the germline V gene (reference sequence). Trimming shortened V by 6 bases and J by 8 bases, and 23 bases separated the two germline ends. The CDR3 bases are TGCAGTGCATTGGGCTACCTGGGCAGGGACGATGAGCAGTTCTTC. Its protein product is CSALGYLGRDDEQFF.

This clonotype was detected ten times or more. The rearrangement joins TRBV5-1 to TRBJ2-7; 13 bases are shared with TRBD2. V lost 4 bases and J lost 0; bases outside the gene matches: 4. From germline, CDR1 is SGHRS and CDR2 YFSETQ. CDR3 size: 16 residues. The CDR3 sequence is CASSTGTSGISYEQYF. CDR3 in DNA: TGCGCCAGCAGCACCGGGACTAGCGGGATCTCCTACGAGCAGTACTTC.

The rearrangement uses TRBV18 and TRBJ1-2; D is uncertain. The germline V and J ends were trimmed by 4 bases and 8 bases, with 17 bases remaining between them. Germline V gives CDR1 KGHSH, CDR2 LQKENI. The CDR3 length is 14 residues. The CDR3, as DNA: TGTGCCAGCTCACGGCGGGAGACTGACGCGGGCTACACCTTC. Its protein is CASSRRETDAGYTF.

This clonotype appeared many times. V and J are TRBV7-2 and TRBJ2-5; TRBD2 aligns across 7 bases. Per the germline V gene, CDR1 is SGHTA and CDR2 is FQGNSA. The CDR3 is 14 residues long. The V segment lost 4 bases and the J segment 2 bases; nucleotides outside the gene matches: 4. The DNA for the CDR3 is TGTGCCAGCAGCTCCGGGGGGAATCAAGAGACCCAGTACTTC. Translating gives CASSSGGNQETQYF.

This clonotype was seen ten or more times. V and J are TRBV5-1 and TRBJ1-1, with D tentatively TRBD1 (6 bases). Germline V lookup: CDR1 SGHRS, CDR2 YFSETQ. The CDR3 spans 15 residues. Trimming pared 5 bases from V and 1 base from J, leaving 15 bases between. CDR3 coding DNA: TGCGCCAGCAGTTCGACAGGAGGTGAGAACACTGAAGCTTTCTTT. It is translated as CASSSTGGENTEAFF.

This clonotype was found many times. The chain is built from TRBV27 and TRBJ2-1, with D uncertain. Germline CDR1 reads MNHEY; CDR2 reads SMNVEV (reference sequence). The CDR3 runs 15 residues. Trimming cost V 3 bases and J 3 bases, with 12 bases left between them. The CDR3 loop is CASSFLRVRYNEQFF. The CDR3 DNA follows: TGTGCCAGCAGTTTCTTAAGAGTCCGCTACAATGAGCAGTTCTTC.

This clonotype was recorded many times. J is TRBJ1-1 and V is TRBV6-1; TRBD1 might be the D (5 bases). Germline V CDR1 and CDR2: MNHNS, SASEGT. The CDR3 loop spans 16 amino acids. V was shortened by 3 bases and J by 4 bases, with 18 bases between the two germline ends. CDR3 sequence reads: CASSELGQFGITEAFF. CDR3 bases: TGTGCCAGCAGTGAGCTTGGACAATTTGGTATCACTGAAGCTTTCTTT.

CDR3: CASSLSASASSYEQYF. The DNA of the CDR3 is TGTGCCAGCAGTTTATCGGCCAGCGCTAGCTCCTACGAGCAGTACTTC. This sequence joins TRBV27 and TRBJ2-7; D remains unclear. The CDR3 loop spans 16 amino acids. Germline values: CDR1 MNHEY, CDR2 SMNVEV (reference sequence). Trimming removed 0 bases from V and 0 bases from J, with 12 bases in between.

The genes are TRBV19 and TRBJ1-5; D is unresolved. The CDR3 has 16 amino acids. With 8 bases removed from V and 0 bases from J, the gap between germline ends came to 17 bases. The germline V gene encodes CDR1 LNHDA and CDR2 SQIVND (reference sequence). This CDR3 is CASLGSGVPSNQPQHF. CDR3 coding DNA: TGTGCCAGTTTGGGCAGCGGGGTGCCTAGCAATCAGCCCCAGCATTTT.

In its sample, this clonotype was seen many times. The chain couples TRBV7-2 to TRBJ1-1; D call uncertain. Germline CDR1 reads SGHTA; CDR2 reads FQGNSA. Trimming shortened V by 5 bases and J by 4 bases, and 11 bases separated the two germline ends. The CDR3 extends over 13 amino acids. The CDR3 nucleotides are TGTGCCAGCAGCCCAATGGGTGGCACTGAAGCTTTCTTT. Translating it yields CASSPMGGTEAFF.

This clonotype was seen ten or more times. The CDR3 spells CASIPGLAGVYNEQFF. The CDR3 DNA reads TGTGCCAGCATCCCGGGACTAGCGGGGGTTTACAATGAGCAGTTCTTC. The V and J genes are TRBV7-9 and TRBJ2-1, with 14 nucleotides matching TRBD2. Germline trimming cut 7 bases from V and 4 bases from J; bases unmatched to any gene: 6. The germline V gene encodes CDR1 SEHNR and CDR2 FQNEAQ (reference sequence). The CDR3 covers 16 residues.

The sample holds many counts of this clonotype. The CDR3 loop is CASSFGPQETQYF. The CDR3 coding sequence is TGTGCCAGCAGCTTCGGTCCTCAAGAGACCCAGTACTTC. The gene calls are TRBV7-3 and TRBJ2-5; D call uncertain. This CDR3 has 13 residues. Trimming cost V 3 bases and J 2 bases, with 7 bases left between them. Germline CDR1 and CDR2: SGHTA and FQGTGA.

This clonotype was seen at least ten times. The gene calls are TRBV12-3 or TRBV12-4 and TRBJ2-1, with D hard to call. Trimming pared 5 bases from V and 16 bases from J, leaving 6 bases between. The CDR3 covers 8 residues. CDR3 DNA sequence: TGTGCCAGCAGTGGGATTTTCTTC. This sequence encodes CASSGIFF.

This clonotype was counted many times. CDR3 region: CASSQVAGRSYNEQFF. CDR3 nucleotides: TGTGCCAGCAGCCAGGTAGCGGGGAGGTCCTACAATGAGCAGTTCTTC. The rearrangement uses TRBV4-2 and TRBJ2-1, with TRBD2 identical over 8 bases. V was pared by 3 bases and J by 1 base, with 5 bases of the junction left unmatched. Germline V gene sequence: CDR1 LGHNA, CDR2 YNFKEQ. The CDR3 length is 16 residues.

This clonotype has only one observation. A much larger clone lies one base from this, so it may be a read error. Since no conserved phenylalanine or tryptophan closes the CDR3, a read error is the likely cause. The V and J genes are TRBV27 and TRBJ2-7, with 8 bases fitting TRBD2. The junction had 4 bases not matched to a gene; V was cut back by 4 bases and J by 2 bases. Per germline, CDR1 MNHEY and CDR2 SMNVEV (reference sequence). The CDR3 consists of 14 residues. The CDR3 protein is CASSSLLAAYEQYY. CDR3 sequence (DNA): TGTGCCAGCAGTTCGTTACTAGCGGCCTACGAGCAGTACTAC.

This clonotype was seen ten or more times. V and J are TRBV24-1 and TRBJ2-1; TRBD1 aligns across 12 bases. CDR1 is KGHDR and CDR2 is SFDVKD in the germline V gene. The CDR3 runs 15 residues. V lost 3 bases, J lost 7 bases, and 3 bases stayed unmatched. As DNA, the CDR3 is TGTGCCACCAGTGATCCGGGACAGGGGGCGAATGAGCAGTTCTTC. Translated: CATSDPGQGANEQFF.

In its sample, this clonotype was seen many times. The chain links TRBV5-8 to TRBJ2-2; D unclear. The germline CDR1 and CDR2 sequences are SGHTS and YDEGEE. CDR3 length: 16 amino acids. Trimming removed 4 bases from V and 3 bases from J, with 16 bases in between. The CDR3 sequence: CASSPQWNTHTGELFF. The CDR3 bases are TGTGCCAGCAGCCCACAATGGAACACTCACACCGGGGAGCTGTTTTTT.

This clonotype was picked up many times. V usage is TRBV6-2 or TRBV6-3 and J usage is TRBJ2-4; 7 bases line up with TRBD1. There are 13 residues in the CDR3. Germline trimming cut 8 bases from V and 7 bases from J; bases unmatched to any gene: 8. The germline CDR1 and CDR2 sequences are MNHEY and SVGEGT. The CDR3 bases are TGTGCCAGCGGACAGGTATGGGGGAACATTCAGTACTTC. It yields the protein CASGQVWGNIQYF.

This clonotype showed up just a few times. The chain joins TRBV14 to TRBJ2-1; D possibly corresponds to TRBD1 (6 bases). Germline V gene lookup returns CDR1 SGHDN and CDR2 FVKESK. This CDR3 contains 13 residues. Trimming cost V 0 bases and J 9 bases, with 9 bases left between them. For the CDR3, the DNA is TGTGCCAGCAGCCAAGATCTAGGGGGTGAGCAGTTCTTC. It translates to CASSQDLGGEQFF.

There are many counts of this clonotype. CDR3 loop: CASSLMGRDTQYF. In DNA form, the CDR3 reads TGTGCCAGCAGTTTAATGGGGCGAGATACGCAGTATTTT. This sequence joins TRBV12-3 or TRBV12-4 and TRBJ2-3, with D possibly TRBD1 on 5 matching bases. With 2 bases removed from V and 5 bases from J, the gap between germline ends came to 8 bases. This CDR3 contains 13 residues.

This clonotype was observed at least ten times. The chain employs TRBV29-1 and TRBJ2-2, with TRBD2 as a possible D gene (6 bases). CDR1 is SQVTM, CDR2 ANQGSEA, per germline. Trimming removed 7 bases from V and 0 bases from J, with 9 bases in between. This CDR3 has 13 residues. The CDR3 sequence is CSGDSANTGELFF. The CDR3, as DNA: TGCAGCGGGGACTCGGCGAACACCGGGGAGCTGTTTTTT.

This clonotype was picked up many times. In DNA, the CDR3 is TGTGCCAGCAGCGGGACGGGCGGCGACGAGCAGTACTTC. This encodes CASSGTGGDEQYF. V gene TRBV9 combines with J gene TRBJ2-7; D call uncertain. The CDR3 totals 13 residues. From germline, CDR1 is SGDLS and CDR2 YYNGEE. The V end lost 3 bases, the J end lost 5 bases, and 12 bases lay between the germline ends.